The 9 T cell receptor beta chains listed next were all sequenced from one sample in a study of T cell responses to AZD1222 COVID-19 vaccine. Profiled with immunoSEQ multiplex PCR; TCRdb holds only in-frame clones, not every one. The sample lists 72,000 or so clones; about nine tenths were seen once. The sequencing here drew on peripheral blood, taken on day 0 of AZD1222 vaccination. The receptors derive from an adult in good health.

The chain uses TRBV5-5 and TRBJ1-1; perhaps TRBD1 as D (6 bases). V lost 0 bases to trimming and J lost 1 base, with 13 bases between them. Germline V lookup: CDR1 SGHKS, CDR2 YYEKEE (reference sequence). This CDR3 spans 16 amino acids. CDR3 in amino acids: CASSLELHRANTEAFF. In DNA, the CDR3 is TGTGCCAGCAGCTTGGAGTTACACAGGGCGAACACTGAAGCTTTCTTT.

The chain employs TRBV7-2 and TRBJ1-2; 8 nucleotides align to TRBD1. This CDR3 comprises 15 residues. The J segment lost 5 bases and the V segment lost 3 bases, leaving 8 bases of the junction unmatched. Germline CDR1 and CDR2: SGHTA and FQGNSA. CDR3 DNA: TGTGCCAGCAGCTTGGACCTGACAGGGGAATATGGCTACACCTTC. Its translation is CASSLDLTGEYGYTF.

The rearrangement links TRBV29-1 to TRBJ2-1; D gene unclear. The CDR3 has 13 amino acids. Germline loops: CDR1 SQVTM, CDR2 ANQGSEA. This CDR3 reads CTSSGPPNNEQFF. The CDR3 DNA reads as TGCACCTCGTCTGGGCCCCCAAATAATGAGCAGTTCTTC.

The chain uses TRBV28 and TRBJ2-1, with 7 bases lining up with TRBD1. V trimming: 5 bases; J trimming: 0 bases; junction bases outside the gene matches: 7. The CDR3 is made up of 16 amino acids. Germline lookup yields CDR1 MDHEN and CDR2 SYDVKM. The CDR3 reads CASSGTTGSSYNEQFF. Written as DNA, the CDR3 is TGTGCCAGCAGTGGCACGACAGGGAGCTCCTACAATGAGCAGTTCTTC.

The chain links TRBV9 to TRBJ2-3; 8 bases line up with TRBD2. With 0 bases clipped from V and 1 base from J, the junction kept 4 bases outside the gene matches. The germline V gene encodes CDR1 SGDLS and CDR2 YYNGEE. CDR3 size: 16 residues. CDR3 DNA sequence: TGTGCCAGCAGCGTAGACCCGGGGGGGGGCACAGATACGCAGTATTTT. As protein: CASSVDPGGGTDTQYF.

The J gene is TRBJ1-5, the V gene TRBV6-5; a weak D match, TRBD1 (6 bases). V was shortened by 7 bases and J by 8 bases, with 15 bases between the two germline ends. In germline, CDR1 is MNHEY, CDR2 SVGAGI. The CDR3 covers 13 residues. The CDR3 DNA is TGTGCCAGCACCGGGGGGCTGGAGGAGCCCCAGCATTTT. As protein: CASTGGLEEPQHF.

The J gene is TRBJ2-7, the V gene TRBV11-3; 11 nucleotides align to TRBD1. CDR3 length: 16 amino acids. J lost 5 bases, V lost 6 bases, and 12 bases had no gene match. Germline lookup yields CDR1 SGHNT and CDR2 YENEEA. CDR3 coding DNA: TGTGCCAGCAGTATCCGGGACAGGGGGAAATACAACGAGCAGTACTTC. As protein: CASSIRDRGKYNEQYF.

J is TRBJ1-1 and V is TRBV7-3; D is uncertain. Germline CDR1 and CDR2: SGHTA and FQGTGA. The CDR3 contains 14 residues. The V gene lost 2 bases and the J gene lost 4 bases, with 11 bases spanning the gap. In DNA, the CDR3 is TGTGCCAGCAGCTTATCCTCCCCAAGCACTGAAGCTTTCTTT. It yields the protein CASSLSSPSTEAFF.

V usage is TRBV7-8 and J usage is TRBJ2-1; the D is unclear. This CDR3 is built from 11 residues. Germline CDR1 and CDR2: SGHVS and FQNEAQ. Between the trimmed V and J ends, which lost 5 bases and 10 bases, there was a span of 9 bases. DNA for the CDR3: TGTGCCAGCAGCCCGGGTGCGGAGCAGTTCTTC. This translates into CASSPGAEQFF.